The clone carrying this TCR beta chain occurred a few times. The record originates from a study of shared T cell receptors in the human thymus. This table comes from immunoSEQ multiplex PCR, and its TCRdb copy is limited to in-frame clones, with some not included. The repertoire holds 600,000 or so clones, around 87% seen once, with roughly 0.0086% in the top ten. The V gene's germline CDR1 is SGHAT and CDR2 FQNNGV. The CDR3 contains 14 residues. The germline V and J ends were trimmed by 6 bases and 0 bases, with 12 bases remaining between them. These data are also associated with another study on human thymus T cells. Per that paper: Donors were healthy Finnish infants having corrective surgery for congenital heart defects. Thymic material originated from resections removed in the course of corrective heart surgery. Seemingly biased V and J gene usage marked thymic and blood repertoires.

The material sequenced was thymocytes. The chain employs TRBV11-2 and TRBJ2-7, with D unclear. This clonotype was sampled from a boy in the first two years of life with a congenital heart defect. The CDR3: CASRKVWSSYEQYF. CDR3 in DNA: TGTGCCAGCAGGAAGGTATGGAGCTCCTACGAGCAGTACTTC.